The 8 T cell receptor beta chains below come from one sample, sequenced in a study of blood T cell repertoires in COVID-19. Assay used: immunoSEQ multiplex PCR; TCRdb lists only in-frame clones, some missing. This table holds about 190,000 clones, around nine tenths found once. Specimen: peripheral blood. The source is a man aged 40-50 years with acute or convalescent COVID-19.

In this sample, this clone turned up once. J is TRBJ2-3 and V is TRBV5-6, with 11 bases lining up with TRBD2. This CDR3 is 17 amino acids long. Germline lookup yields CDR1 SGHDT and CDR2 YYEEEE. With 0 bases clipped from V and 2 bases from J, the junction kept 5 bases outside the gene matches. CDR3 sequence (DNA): TGTGCCAGCAGCTTGGGACTAGCGGGGTTTTTCACAGATACGCAGTATTTT. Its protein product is CASSLGLAGFFTDTQYF.

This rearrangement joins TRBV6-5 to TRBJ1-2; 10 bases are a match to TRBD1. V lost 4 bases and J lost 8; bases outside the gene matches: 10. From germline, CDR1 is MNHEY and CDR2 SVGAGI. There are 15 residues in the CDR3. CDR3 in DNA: TGTGCCAGCAGTTCAGGGGGACAGGGGTTAGTCGGCTACACCTTC. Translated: CASSSGGQGLVGYTF.

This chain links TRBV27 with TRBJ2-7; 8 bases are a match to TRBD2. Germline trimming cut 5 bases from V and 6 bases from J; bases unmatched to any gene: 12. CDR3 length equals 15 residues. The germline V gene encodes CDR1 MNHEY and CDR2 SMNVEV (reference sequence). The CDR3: CASSTRGGYGGEQYF. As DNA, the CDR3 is TGTGCCAGCAGTACCCGGGGGGGGTACGGAGGCGAGCAGTACTTC.

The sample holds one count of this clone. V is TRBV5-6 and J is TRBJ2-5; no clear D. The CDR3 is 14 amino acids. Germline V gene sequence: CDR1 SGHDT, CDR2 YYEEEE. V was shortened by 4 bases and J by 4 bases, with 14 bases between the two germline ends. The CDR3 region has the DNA TGTGCCAGCAGCATCGAGCGAGGTGTAGAGACCCAGTACTTC. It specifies CASSIERGVETQYF.

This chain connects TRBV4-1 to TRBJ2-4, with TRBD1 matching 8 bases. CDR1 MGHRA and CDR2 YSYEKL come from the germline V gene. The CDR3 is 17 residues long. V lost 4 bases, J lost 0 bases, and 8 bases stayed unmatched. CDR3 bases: TGCGCCAGCAGCCCCGGACAGGGCCCGTCAGCCAAAAACATTCAGTACTTC. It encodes CASSPGQGPSAKNIQYF.

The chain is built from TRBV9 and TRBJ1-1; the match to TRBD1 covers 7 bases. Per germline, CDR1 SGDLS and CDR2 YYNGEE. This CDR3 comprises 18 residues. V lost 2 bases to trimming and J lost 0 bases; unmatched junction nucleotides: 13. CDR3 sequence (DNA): TGTGCCAGCAGCGTCCAGGGACCGGGACAGCCATTGAACACTGAAGCTTTCTTT. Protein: CASSVQGPGQPLNTEAFF.

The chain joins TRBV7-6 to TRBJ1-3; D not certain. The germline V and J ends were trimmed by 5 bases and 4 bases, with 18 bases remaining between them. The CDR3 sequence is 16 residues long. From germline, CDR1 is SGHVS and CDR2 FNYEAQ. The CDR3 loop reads CASSDALRADGNTIYF. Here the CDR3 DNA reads TGTGCCAGCAGCGACGCTCTGAGGGCTGACGGAAACACCATATATTTT. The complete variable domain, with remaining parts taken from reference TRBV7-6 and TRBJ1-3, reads GAGVSQSPRYKVTKRGQDVALRCDPISGHVSLYWYRQALGQGPEFLTYFNYEAQQDKSGLPNDRFSAERPEGSISTLTIQRTEQRDSAMYRCASSDALRADGNTIYFGEGSWLTVV.

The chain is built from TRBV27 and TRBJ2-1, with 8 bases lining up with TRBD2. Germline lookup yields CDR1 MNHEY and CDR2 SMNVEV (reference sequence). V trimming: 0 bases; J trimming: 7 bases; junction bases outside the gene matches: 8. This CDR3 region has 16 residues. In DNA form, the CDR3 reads TGTGCCAGCAGTTTATCGGGGCCGGGGGGGAGGAATGAGCAGTTCTTC. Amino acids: CASSLSGPGGRNEQFF.